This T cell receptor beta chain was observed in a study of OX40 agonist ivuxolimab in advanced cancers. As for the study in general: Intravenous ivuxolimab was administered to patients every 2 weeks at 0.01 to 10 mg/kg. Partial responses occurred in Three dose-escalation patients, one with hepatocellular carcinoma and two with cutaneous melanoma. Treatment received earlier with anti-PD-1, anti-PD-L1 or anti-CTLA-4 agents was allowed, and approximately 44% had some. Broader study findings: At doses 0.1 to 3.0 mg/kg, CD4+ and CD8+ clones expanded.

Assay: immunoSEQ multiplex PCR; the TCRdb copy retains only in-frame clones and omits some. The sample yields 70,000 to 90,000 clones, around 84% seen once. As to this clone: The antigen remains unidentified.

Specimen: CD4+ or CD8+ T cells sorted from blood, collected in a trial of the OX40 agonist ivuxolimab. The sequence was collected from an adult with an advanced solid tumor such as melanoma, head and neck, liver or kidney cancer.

The DNA of the CDR3 is TGTGCCAGCCAAAGAGCAGGCGCTCCCAATGAAAAACTGTTTTTT. Protein sequence: CASQRAGAPNEKLFF. The chain uses TRBV6-1 and TRBJ1-4; D gene ambiguous. Germline V gene data show CDR1 as MNHNS and CDR2 as SASEGT. V shed 8 bases and J shed 5 bases, with 18 bases lying between them. The CDR3 contains 15 residues.